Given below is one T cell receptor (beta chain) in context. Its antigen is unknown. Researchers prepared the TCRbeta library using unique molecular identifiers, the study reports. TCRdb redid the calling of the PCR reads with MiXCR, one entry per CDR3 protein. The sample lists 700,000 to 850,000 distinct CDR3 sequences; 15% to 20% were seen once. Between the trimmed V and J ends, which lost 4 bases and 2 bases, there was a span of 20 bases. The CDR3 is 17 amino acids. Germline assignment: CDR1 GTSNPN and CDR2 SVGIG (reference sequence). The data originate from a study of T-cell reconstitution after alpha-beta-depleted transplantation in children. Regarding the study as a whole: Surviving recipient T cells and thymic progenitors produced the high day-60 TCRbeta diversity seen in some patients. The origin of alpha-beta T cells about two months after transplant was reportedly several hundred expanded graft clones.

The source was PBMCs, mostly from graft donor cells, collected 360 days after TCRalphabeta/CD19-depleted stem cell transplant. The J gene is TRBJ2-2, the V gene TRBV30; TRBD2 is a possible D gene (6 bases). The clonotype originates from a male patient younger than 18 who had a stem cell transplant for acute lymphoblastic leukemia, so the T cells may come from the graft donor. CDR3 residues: CAWNGKASDLNTGELFF. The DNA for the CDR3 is TGTGCCTGGAACGGAAAAGCTAGCGACCTAAACACCGGGGAGCTGTTTTTT.